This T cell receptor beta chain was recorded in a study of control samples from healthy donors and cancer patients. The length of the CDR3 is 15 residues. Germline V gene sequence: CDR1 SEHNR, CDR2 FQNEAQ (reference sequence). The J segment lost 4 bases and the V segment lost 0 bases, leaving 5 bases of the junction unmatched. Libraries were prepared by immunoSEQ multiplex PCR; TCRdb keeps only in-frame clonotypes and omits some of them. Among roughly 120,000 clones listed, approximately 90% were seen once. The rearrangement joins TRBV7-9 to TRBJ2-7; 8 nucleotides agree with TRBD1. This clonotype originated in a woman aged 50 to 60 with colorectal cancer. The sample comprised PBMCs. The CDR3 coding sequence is TGTGCCAGCAGCTTAGCGGACAGGGTCTTTTACGAGCAGTACTTC. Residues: CASSLADRVFYEQYF.